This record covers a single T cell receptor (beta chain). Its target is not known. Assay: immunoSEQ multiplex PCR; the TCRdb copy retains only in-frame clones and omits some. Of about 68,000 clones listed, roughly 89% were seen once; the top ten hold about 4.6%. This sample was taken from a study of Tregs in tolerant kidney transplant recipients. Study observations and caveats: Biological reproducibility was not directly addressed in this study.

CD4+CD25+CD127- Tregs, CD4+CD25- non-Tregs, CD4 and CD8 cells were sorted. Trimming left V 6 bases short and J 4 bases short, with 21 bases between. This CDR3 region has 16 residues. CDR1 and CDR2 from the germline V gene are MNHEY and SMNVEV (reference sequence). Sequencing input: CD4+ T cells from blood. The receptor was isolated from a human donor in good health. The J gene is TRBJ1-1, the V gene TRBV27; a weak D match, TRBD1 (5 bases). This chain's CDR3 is CASRIFRRRGVTEAFF. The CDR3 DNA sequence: TGTGCCAGCAGGATTTTTCGTCGTCGGGGGGTCACTGAAGCTTTCTTT.